This T cell receptor (beta chain) originates from a study of early T cells in non-severe SARS-CoV-2 infection. In the study overall: It was bulk RNA from unsorted whole blood that was sequenced, and the chains were unpaired.

The CDR3 sequence is 13 residues long. Trimming took off 5 bases at V and 4 bases at J, with 11 bases between the two ends. Attached unique molecular identifiers marked individual cDNA molecules. TCRdb re-called the 5' RACE reads through MiXCR, storing one row per CDR3 protein. This repertoire shows 40,000 to 45,000 distinct CDR3 sequences, approximately 6.5% found once; its top ten account for roughly 20%. In its sample, this clonotype was seen many times. The chain has TRBV12-3 or TRBV12-4 and TRBJ1-2; unclear D gene. The sequenced sample was whole blood, obtained at baseline. The clonotype was recovered from an adult who was a healthcare worker with PCR-confirmed SARS-CoV-2 infection or an uninfected control (not recorded which). The CDR3 spells CASSPISAYGYTF. The CDR3 nucleotides read TGTGCCAGCAGTCCCATTTCGGCCTATGGCTACACCTTC.